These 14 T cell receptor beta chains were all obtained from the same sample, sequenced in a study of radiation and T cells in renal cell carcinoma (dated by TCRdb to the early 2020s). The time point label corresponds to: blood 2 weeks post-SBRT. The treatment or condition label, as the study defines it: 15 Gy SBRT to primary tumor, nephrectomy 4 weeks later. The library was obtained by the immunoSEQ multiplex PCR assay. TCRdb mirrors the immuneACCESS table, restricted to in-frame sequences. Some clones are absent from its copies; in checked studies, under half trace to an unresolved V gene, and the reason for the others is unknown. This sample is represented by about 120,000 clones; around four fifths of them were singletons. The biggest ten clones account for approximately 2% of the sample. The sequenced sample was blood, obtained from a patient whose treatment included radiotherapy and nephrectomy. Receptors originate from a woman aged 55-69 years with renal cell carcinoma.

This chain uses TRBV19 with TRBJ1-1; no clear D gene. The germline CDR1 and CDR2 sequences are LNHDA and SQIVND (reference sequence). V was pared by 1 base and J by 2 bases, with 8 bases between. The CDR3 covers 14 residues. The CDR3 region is CASSIVTPNTEAFF. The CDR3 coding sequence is TGTGCCAGTAGTATAGTAACACCTAACACTGAAGCTTTCTTT.

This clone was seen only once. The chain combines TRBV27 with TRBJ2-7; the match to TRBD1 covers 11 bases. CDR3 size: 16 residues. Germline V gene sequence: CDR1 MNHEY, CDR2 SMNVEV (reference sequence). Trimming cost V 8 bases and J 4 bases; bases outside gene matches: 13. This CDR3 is CASRGQGAFAGYEQYF. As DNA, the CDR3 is TGTGCCAGCCGTGGACAGGGGGCCTTTGCGGGGTACGAGCAGTACTTC.

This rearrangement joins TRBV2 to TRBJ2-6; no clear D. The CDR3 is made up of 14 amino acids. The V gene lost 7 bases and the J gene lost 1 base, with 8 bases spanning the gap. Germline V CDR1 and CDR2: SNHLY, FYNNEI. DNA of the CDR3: TGTGCCAGCATGGCCAGTTCTGGGGCCAACGTCCTGACTTTC. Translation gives CASMASSGANVLTF. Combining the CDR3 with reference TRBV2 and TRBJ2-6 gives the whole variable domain EPEVTQTPSHQVTQMGQEVILRCVPISNHLYFYWYRQILGQKVEFLVSFYNNEISEKSEIFDDQFSVERPDGSNFTLKIRSTKLEDSAMYFCASMASSGANVLTFGAGSRLTVL.

The CDR3 DNA reads as TGTGCCAGCAGTCGGGGGACTGATAAAGAGACCCAGTACTTC. It encodes CASSRGTDKETQYF. This chain joins TRBV28 and TRBJ2-5; D perhaps matches TRBD2 (6 bases). The CDR3 runs to 14 residues. Per germline, CDR1 MDHEN and CDR2 SYDVKM. The ends were cut back, 5 bases at V and 3 bases at J, with 13 bases in the middle.

This CDR3 reads CASSILVEGTEAFF. The CDR3 DNA sequence: TGTGCCAGTAGTATATTAGTGGAGGGGACTGAAGCTTTCTTT. This chain joins TRBV19 and TRBJ1-1; D might be TRBD1 (5 bases). The CDR3 consists of 14 residues. Trimming shortened V by 2 bases and J by 5 bases, and 12 bases separated the two germline ends. The V gene's germline CDR1 is LNHDA and CDR2 SQIVND (reference sequence).

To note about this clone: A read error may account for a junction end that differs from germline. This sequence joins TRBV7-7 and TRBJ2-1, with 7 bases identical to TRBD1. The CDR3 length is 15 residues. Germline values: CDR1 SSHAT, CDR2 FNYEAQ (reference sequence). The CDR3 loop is CASSAGQGVYNEQFF. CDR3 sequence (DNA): TGTGCTAGCAGCGCCGGCCAGGGGGTCTACAATGAGCAGTTCTTC.

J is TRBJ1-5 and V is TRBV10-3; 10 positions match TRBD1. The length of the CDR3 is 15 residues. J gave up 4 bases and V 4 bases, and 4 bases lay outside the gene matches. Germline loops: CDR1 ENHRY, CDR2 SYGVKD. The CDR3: CAISGDRGGNQPQHF. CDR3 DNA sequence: TGTGCCATCAGTGGGGACAGGGGAGGGAATCAGCCCCAGCATTTT.

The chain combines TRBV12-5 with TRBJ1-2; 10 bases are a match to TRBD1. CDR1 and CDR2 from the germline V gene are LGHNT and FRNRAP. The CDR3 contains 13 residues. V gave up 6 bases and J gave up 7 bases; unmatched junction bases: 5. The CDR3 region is CASGLGQGFGYTF. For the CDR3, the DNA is TGTGCTAGTGGCCTGGGACAGGGGTTTGGCTACACCTTC.

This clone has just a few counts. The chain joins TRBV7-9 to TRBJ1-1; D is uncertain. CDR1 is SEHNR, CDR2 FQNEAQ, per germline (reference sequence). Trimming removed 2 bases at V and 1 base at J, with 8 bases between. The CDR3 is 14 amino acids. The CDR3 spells CASSLRQENTEAFF. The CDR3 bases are TGTGCCAGCAGCTTAAGGCAGGAGAACACTGAAGCTTTCTTT. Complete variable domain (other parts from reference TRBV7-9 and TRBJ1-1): DTGVSQNPRHKITKRGQNVTFRCDPISEHNRLYWYRQTLGQGPEFLTYFQNEAQLEKSRLLSDRFSAERPKGSFSTLEIQRTEQGDSAMYLCASSLRQENTEAFFGQGTRLTVV.

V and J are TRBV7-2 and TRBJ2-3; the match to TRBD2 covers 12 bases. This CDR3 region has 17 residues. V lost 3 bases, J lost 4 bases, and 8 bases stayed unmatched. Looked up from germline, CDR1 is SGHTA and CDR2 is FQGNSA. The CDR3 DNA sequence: TGTGCCAGCAGCTTTGCCCGACTAGCGGGAGCGGCAGATACGCAGTATTTT. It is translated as CASSFARLAGAADTQYF.

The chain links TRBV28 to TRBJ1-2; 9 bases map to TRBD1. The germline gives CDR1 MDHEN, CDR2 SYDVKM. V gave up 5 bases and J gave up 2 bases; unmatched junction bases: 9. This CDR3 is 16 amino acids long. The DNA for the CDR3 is TGTGCCAGCAGTGACAACAGGGGGCAGGGGAACTATGGCTACACCTTC. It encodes CASSDNRGQGNYGYTF.

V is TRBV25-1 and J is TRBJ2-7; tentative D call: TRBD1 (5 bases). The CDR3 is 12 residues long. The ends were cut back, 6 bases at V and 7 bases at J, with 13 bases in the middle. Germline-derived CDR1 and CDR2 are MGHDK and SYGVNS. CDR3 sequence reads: CASRQDFGEQYF. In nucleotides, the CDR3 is TGTGCCAGCAGACAGGATTTCGGTGAGCAGTACTTC.

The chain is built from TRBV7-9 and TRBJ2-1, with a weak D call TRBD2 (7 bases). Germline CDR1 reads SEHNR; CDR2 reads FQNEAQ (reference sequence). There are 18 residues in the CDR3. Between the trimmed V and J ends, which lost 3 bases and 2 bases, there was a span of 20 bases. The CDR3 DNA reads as TGTGCCAGCAGCTTTGGGGGCTTGCGGGAGAATCCCTACAATGAGCAGTTCTTC. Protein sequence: CASSFGGLRENPYNEQFF.

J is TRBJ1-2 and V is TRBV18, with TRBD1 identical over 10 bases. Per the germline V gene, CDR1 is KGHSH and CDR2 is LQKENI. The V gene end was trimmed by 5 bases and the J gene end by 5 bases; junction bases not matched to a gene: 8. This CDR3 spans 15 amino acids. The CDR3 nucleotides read TGTGCCAGCTCATCCGGGACAGGGGAGAATTATGGCTACACCTTC. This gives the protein CASSSGTGENYGYTF.